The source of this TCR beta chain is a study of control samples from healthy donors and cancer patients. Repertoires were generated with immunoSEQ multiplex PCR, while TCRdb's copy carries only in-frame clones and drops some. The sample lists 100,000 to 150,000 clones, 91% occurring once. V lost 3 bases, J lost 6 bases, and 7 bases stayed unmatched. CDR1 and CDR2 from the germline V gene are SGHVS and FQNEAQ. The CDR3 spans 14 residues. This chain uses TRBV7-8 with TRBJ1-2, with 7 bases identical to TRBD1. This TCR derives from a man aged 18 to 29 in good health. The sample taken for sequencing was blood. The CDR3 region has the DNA TGTGCCAGCAGCTTGGAACAGGGGACGGATGGCTACACCTTC. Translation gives CASSLEQGTDGYTF.